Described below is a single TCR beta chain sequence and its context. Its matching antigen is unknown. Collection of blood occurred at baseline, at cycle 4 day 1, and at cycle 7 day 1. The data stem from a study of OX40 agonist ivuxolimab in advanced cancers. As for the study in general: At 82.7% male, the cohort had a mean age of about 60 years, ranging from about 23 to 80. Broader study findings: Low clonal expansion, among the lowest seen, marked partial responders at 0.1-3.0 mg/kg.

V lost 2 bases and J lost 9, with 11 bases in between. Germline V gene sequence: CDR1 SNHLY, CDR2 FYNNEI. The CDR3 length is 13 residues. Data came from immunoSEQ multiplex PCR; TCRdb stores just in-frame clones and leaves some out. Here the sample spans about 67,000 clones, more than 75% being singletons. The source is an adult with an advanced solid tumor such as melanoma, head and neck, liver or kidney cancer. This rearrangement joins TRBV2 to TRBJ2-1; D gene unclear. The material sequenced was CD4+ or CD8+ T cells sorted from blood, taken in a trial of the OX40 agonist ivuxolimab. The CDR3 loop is CASSENPWGEQFF. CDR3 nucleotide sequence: TGTGCCAGCAGTGAAAACCCTTGGGGTGAGCAGTTCTTC. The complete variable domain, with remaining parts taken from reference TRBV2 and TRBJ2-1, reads EPEVTQTPSHQVTQMGQEVILRCVPISNHLYFYWYRQILGQKVEFLVSFYNNEISEKSEIFDDQFSVERPDGSNFTLKIRSTKLEDSAMYFCASSENPWGEQFFGPGTRLTVL.